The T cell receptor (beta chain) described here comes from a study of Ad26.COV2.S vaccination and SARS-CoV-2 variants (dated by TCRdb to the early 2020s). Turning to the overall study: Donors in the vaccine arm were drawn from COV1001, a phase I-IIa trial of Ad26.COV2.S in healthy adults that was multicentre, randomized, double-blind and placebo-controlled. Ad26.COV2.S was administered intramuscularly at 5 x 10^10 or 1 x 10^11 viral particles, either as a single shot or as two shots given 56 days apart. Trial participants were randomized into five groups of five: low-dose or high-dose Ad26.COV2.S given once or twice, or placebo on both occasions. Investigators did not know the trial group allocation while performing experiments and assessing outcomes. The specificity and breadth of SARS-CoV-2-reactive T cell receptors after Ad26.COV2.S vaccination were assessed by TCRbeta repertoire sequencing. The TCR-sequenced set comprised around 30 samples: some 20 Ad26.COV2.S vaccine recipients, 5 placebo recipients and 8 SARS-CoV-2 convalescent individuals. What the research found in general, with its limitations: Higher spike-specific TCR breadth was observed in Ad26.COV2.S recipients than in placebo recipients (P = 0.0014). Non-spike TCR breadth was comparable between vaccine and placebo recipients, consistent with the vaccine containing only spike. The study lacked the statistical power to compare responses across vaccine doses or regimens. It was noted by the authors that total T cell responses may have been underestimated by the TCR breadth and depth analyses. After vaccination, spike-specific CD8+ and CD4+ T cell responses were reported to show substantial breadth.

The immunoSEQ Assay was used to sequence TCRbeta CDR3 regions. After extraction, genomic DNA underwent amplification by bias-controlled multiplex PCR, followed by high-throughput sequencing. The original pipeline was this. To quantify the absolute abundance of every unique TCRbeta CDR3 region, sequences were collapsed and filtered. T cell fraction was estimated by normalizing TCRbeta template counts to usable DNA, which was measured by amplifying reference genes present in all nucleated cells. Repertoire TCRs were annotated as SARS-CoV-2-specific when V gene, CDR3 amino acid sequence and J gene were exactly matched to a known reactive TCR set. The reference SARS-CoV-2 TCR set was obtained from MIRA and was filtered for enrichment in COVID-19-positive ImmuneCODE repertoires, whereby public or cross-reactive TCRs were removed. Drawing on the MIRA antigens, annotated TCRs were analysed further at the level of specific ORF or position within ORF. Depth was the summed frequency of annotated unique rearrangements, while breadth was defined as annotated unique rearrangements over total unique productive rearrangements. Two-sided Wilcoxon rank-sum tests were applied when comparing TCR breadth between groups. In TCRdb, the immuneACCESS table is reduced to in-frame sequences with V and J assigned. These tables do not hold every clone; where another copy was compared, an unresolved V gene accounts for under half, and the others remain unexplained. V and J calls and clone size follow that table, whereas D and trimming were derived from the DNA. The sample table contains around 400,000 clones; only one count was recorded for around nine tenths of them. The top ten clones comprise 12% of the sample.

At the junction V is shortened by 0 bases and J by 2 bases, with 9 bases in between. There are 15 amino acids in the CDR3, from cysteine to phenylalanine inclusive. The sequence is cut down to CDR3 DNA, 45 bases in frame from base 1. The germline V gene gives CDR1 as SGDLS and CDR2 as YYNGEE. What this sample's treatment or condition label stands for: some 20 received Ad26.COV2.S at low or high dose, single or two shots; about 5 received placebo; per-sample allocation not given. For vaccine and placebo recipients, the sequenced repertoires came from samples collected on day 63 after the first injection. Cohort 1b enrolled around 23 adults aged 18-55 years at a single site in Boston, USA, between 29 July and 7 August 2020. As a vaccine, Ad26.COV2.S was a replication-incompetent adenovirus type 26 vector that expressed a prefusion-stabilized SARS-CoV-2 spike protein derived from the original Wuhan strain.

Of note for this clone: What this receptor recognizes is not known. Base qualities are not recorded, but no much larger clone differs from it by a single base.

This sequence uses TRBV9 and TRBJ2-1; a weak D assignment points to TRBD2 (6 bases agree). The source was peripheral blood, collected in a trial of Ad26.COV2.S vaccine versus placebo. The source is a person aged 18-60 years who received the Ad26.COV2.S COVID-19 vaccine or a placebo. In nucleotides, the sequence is TGTGCCAGCAGCGTAGGGACTACCACCTACAATGAGCAGTTCTTC. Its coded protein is CASSVGTTTYNEQFF.